This entry concerns a single T cell receptor (beta chain). Its specificity is unknown. The V end was cut by 5 bases, the J end by 3 bases, with 16 bases between. The CDR3 runs 15 residues. The germline V gene has CDR1 SGHTA and CDR2 FQGNSA. All donors participated as healthy donors of bone marrow. These data are taken from a study of cytomegalovirus exposure and HLA in healthy donors. Points from the study as a whole: By HLA locus, TCR association rates varied in a later analysis, with DRB1 showing the most and HLA-C the fewest.

The PCR had 60 Vbeta and 13 Jbeta primers. Here immunoSEQ multiplex PCR was the method, and the copy in TCRdb shows in-frame clones only, minus some. This sample has approximately 170,000 clones; over 80% occur once, and the top ten carry more than 1%. This TCR was recovered from a boy between 2 and 10 years old in good health and CMV-seronegative. This chain uses TRBV7-2 with TRBJ1-1; D possibly corresponds to TRBD1 (6 bases). Sequenced input: PBMCs. In DNA, the CDR3 is TGTGCCAGCAGCCTTAGACAGGCTGGGGACACTGAAGCTTTCTTT. This encodes CASSLRQAGDTEAFF.